This is a list of T cell receptor beta chains from one sample in a study of cytomegalovirus exposure and HLA in healthy donors. Sequencing was performed with immunoSEQ multiplex PCR; in TCRdb, only in-frame clones are kept and a portion is missing. The sample lists some 180,000 clones, about nine tenths occurring once. Sequenced input: PBMCs. The source is a boy aged 2 to 9 in good health and CMV-seronegative. Both conserved end residues are part of each CDR3. Each record gives: clone size, J gene, V gene, D gene, CDR3 DNA, CDR3 protein. D genes are given only for firm matches. Clone size is stated in some rows and not others, as once, few, many or a class when expanded.

>.|TRBJ2-7|TRBV28|.
TGTGCCAGCAGTTTACACGGGTTCGACTACGAGCAGTACTTC
CASSLHGFDYEQYF
>once|TRBJ1-2|TRBV5-4|TRBD1
TGTGCCAGCAGCCCTCCCCGAGGGGGCCTTGGCTATGGCTACACCTTC
CASSPPRGGLGYGYTF
>.|TRBJ2-3|TRBV7-3|TRBD2
TGTGCCAGCAGCTTACTAGCGGGGGGGCTAAATACGCAGTATTTT
CASSLLAGGLNTQYF
>.|TRBJ2-1|TRBV5-1|TRBD2
TGCGCCAGCAGCCCTAGCGGGGGCCCATACAATGAGCAGTTCTTC
CASSPSGGPYNEQFF
>.|TRBJ2-1|TRBV7-8|TRBD2
TGTGCCAGCCGAGGACTAGCGGATTACAATGAGCAGTTCTTC
CASRGLADYNEQFF
>once|TRBJ2-7|TRBV30|TRBD1
TGTGCCTGGAGCCGGGACAGGGGGCCCTACGAGCAGTACTTC
CAWSRDRGPYEQYF
>.|TRBJ2-1|TRBV19|TRBD2
TGTGCCAGTAGTATGAGGACTAGCGGGAGGGCTGAGCAGTTCTTC
CASSMRTSGRAEQFF
>.|TRBJ2-7|TRBV6-5|.
TGTGCCAGCAGACCACTCAATACAGGGCACGAGCAGTACTTC
CASRPLNTGHEQYF
>.|TRBJ2-7|TRBV5-1|.
TGCGCCAGCAGCTTCCGACCGGGACAAGGGTCCTACGAGCAGTACTTC
CASSFRPGQGSYEQYF
>.|TRBJ2-7|TRBV6-1|.
TGTGCCAGCAGTGAAGGTCGGGGTGGCCCCTACGAGCAGTACTTC
CASSEGRGGPYEQYF
>.|TRBJ2-7|TRBV27|.
TGTGCCAGCAGTTTGAAAACAGGGCCAACCTACGAGCAGTACTTC
CASSLKTGPTYEQYF
>.|TRBJ1-3|TRBV27|.
TGTGCCAGCAGTTTATCGCAGGGGATGACTGGAAACACCATATATTTT
CASSLSQGMTGNTIYF
>.|TRBJ1-4|TRBV9|.
TGTGCCAGCAGCGCAGAAGAATCAACTAATGAAAAACTGTTTTTT
CASSAEESTNEKLFF
>.|TRBJ2-7|TRBV19|TRBD1
TGTGCCAGTAGTAACCCCACCGGGACAGGGATTTACGAGCAGTACTTC
CASSNPTGTGIYEQYF
>.|TRBJ1-1|TRBV30|.
TGTGCCTGGAGTCGGGACTTGAACACTGAAGCTTTCTTT
CAWSRDLNTEAFF
>.|TRBJ2-7|TRBV5-6|TRBD1
TGTGCCAGCAGTGGACAGGGAACAAAGAGCTACGAGCAGTACTTC
CASSGQGTKSYEQYF
>.|TRBJ2-7|TRBV5-8|.
TGTGCCAGCACCCCCCGGTGGACAACGCTCCTACGACCAAACTTC
CASTPRWTTLLRPNF
>.|TRBJ2-7|TRBV28|TRBD1
TGTGCCAGCAGCACGAGACAGGGGGGGTCCTACGAGCAGTACTTC
CASSTRQGGSYEQYF
>once|TRBJ1-1|TRBV28|.
TGTGCCAGCACCACTACAGGGCAGAACACTGAAGCTTTCTTT
CASTTTGQNTEAFF
>.|TRBJ2-4|TRBV5-1|TRBD1
TGCGCCAGCAGCTTGGAGACAGGGGCTAGGAGGTTGACCAAAAACATTCAGTACTTC
CASSLETGARRLTKNIQYF
>.|TRBJ1-1|TRBV30|.
TGTGCCTGGAGGGAACAGGGTGTGTCTGAAGCTTTCTTT
CAWREQGVSEAFF
>.|TRBJ2-3|TRBV15|.
TGTGCCACCAGCAGTTCCCGAGGAGATACGCAGTATTTT
CATSSSRGDTQYF
>few|TRBJ1-2|TRBV5-6|TRBD1
TGTGCCAGCAGCTTAGACAGGGAGTATGGCTACACCTTC
CASSLDREYGYTF
>once|TRBJ2-2|TRBV5-4|TRBD2
TGTGCCAGCAGCTTTAGCGGGGGACCCACCGGGGAGCTGTTTTTT
CASSFSGGPTGELFF
>.|TRBJ2-1|TRBV7-6|TRBD2
TGTGCCAGCAGCGGGACTAGCGGGGATTACAATGAGCAGTTCTTC
CASSGTSGDYNEQFF
>.|TRBJ1-1|TRBV15|.
TGTGCCACCAGCAGACTAGGGGGGGGTGTTATGAACACTGAAGCTTTCTTT
CATSRLGGGVMNTEAFF
>.|TRBJ2-1|TRBV28|.
TGTGCCAGCAGTTCCCCTTCGACACAGGGTAGCTCCTACAATGAGCAGTTCTTC
CASSSPSTQGSSYNEQFF
>.|TRBJ2-7|TRBV7-9|TRBD1
TGTGCCAGCAGCTCTACGCAGGGGGTGGGAGCCTACGAGCAGTACTTC
CASSSTQGVGAYEQYF
>.|TRBJ2-7|TRBV29-1|.
TGCAGCACGAGGGGGGGGAAGGGCGAGCAGTACTTC
CSTRGGKGEQYF
>.|TRBJ1-2|TRBV7-9|TRBD1
TGTGCCAGCAGCGAATTAGGGGCCGACAGGGTTGCGGATGGCTACACCTTC
CASSELGADRVADGYTF
>.|TRBJ2-2|TRBV9|TRBD1
TGTGCCAGCAGCCTGACAGGGGCCGGGCTGTTTTTT
CASSLTGAGLFF
>.|TRBJ2-5|TRBV29-1|TRBD1
TGCAGCGTTTATATCCGGGACAGCCTACAAGAGACCCAGTACTTC
CSVYIRDSLQETQYF
>.|TRBJ2-2|TRBV5-5|.
TGTGCCAGCAGCCTCACTTACACCGGGGAGCTGTTTTTT
CASSLTYTGELFF
>once|TRBJ2-7|TRBV30|.
TGTGCCTGGAGGGTTAGAAGGAGCTCCTACGAGCAGTACTTC
CAWRVRRSSYEQYF
>.|TRBJ2-2|TRBV9|.
TGTGCCAGCAGCGTAGAAGGACAAAACACCGGGGAGCTGTTTTTT
CASSVEGQNTGELFF
>.|TRBJ2-7|TRBV6-5|TRBD1
TGTGCCAGCAGTTACGAGGGGGCGTACGAGCAGTACTTC
CASSYEGAYEQYF
>.|TRBJ1-1|TRBV19|TRBD1
TGTGCCAGTAGCCCCCAGGGGGATCTTGAAGCTTTCTTT
CASSPQGDLEAFF
>.|TRBJ2-7|TRBV6-1|TRBD2
TGTGCCAGCAGCCGGGGGGGTAGCAGGGGCGACGAGCAGTACTTC
CASSRGGSRGDEQYF
>few|TRBJ1-4|TRBV4-1|.
TGCGCCAGCAGCCTCCCGGGGGCAACTAATGAAAAACTGTTTTTT
CASSLPGATNEKLFF
>.|TRBJ2-7|TRBV4-1|TRBD1
TGCGCCAGCAGCCAAGAGAAGGAGACAGGGTGGTCGGGCGAGCAGTACTTC
CASSQEKETGWSGEQYF
>.|TRBJ2-5|TRBV30|TRBD1
TGTGCCTGCCCTAGGACAGGGGGTTGGGAGACCCAGTACTTC
CACPRTGGWETQYF
>.|TRBJ2-1|TRBV6-5|.
TGTGCCAGCAGTTACTCGAGGGCGAACCAAGGGCAGTTCTTC
CASSYSRANQGQFF